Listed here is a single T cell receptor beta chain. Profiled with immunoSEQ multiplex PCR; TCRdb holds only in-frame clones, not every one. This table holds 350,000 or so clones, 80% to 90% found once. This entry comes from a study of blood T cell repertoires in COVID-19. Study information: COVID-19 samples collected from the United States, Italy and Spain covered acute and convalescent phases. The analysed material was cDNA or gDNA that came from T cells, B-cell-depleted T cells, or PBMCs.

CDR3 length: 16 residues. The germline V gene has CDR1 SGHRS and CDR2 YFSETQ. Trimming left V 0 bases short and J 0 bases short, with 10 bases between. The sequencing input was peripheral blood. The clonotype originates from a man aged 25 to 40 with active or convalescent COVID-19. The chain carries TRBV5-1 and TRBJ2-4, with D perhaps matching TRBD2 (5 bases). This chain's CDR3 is CASSLGGLLAKNIQYF. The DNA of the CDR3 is TGCGCCAGCAGCTTGGGAGGGCTACTAGCCAAAAACATTCAGTACTTC.